A selection of T cell receptor beta chains follows, all from one sample in a study of cytomegalovirus exposure and HLA in healthy donors. Some clones are missing from TCRdb's copy, which holds only in-frame ones; the method was immunoSEQ multiplex PCR. The sample consists of about 150,000 clones, about 76% of them appearing once. Material for sequencing was PBMCs. The receptor source for this set is a man aged 25 to 45 in good health and CMV-seropositive. The conserved cysteine and the conserved F or W are not part of the CDR3 here.

TRBV4-1,TRBJ1-4,ASSPPGILF
TRBV2,TRBJ2-7,ASSDRGEEQY
TRBV7-2,TRBJ1-5,ASSSTGVGEPQH
TRBV19,TRBJ1-5,ASSGWDTDQPQH
TRBV11-2,TRBJ1-1,ASSQGPGGTEAF
TRBV5-4,TRBJ2-7,ASSSISSYEQY
TRBV7-3,TRBJ2-3,ASSPLEGGSKDTQY
TRBV15,TRBJ1-6,ATSRDRADYNSPLH
TRBV5-1,TRBJ2-3,ASSLGEGSTDTQY
TRBV13,TRBJ2-7,ASSSTASWGPYEQY
TRBV5-6,TRBJ1-2,ASSFLGQRDYGYT
TRBV11-2,TRBJ2-1,ASRTTSDEQF
TRBV6-6,TRBJ2-7,ASSDRSYEQY
TRBV7-9,TRBJ1-2,ASSLGDRGYGYT
TRBV14,TRBJ1-2,ASSQERGQGPY
TRBV6-6,TRBJ2-7,ASSPLVTGHYEQY
TRBV5-1,TRBJ2-2,ASSERAGGGTELF
TRBV5-8,TRBJ2-2,ASSFGRVTGELF
TRBV6-6,TRBJ2-5,ASSPRLAGRETQY
TRBV5-4,TRBJ2-5,ASSLALAGGQETQY
TRBV28,TRBJ2-5,ASSFHGRAGETQY
TRBV27,TRBJ2-7,ASSLIRAPRTEQY
TRBV27,TRBJ2-5,ASSLLGGSETQY
TRBV28,TRBJ2-6,ASSPTGGAGANVLT
TRBV4-3,TRBJ1-4,ASSQAVGQGNEKLF
TRBV10-1,TRBJ1-3,ASSGQGSGNTIY
TRBV27,TRBJ1-1,ASSSGQLVNTEAF
TRBV5-6,TRBJ1-5,ASSTRGLGSNQPQH
TRBV9,TRBJ2-5,ASAGDRGFWETQY
TRBV28,TRBJ1-2,ASSLYAGGSVYYGYT
TRBV19,TRBJ2-3,ASSVAGFTDTQY
TRBV7-9,TRBJ1-1,ASSLGTGEAF
TRBV30,TRBJ1-1,AWRLLGQGVNEAF
TRBV19,TRBJ1-1,ASSGPESNTEAF
TRBV30,TRBJ1-5,AWSIQWSNQPQH
TRBV7-9,TRBJ2-1,ASSPDLAGGYNEQF
TRBV28,TRBJ1-2,ASSPPGTVNYGYT
TRBV5-1,TRBJ1-4,ASSLVGDNEKLF
TRBV28,TRBJ2-1,ASSFSGRRHQF
TRBV7-4,TRBJ2-4,ASSLKVEGAPLAKNIQY
TRBV5-1,TRBJ2-3,ASSLPSGGPSTDTQY
TRBV30,TRBJ2-3,AWNGVRTDTQY
TRBV12-5,TRBJ2-2,ASGSIWDRGTGELF
TRBV4-3,TRBJ2-1,ASSQDYLNEQF
TRBV15,TRBJ2-1,ATSSGGVINEQF
TRBV5-6,TRBJ2-7,ASSSAGLEEQY
TRBV29-1,TRBJ2-5,SVEEIAETQY
TRBV10-1,TRBJ2-1,ATGPGLAGVSEQF
TRBV27,TRBJ1-5,ASSLGQGSNQPQH
TRBV5-1,TRBJ2-3,ASSSRRDSTDTQY
TRBV6-1,TRBJ1-5,ASSEGQAFNQPQH
TRBV27,TRBJ2-1,ASSLDRATLYNEQF
TRBV4-3,TRBJ2-6,ASSQDPVIRGASSGANVLT